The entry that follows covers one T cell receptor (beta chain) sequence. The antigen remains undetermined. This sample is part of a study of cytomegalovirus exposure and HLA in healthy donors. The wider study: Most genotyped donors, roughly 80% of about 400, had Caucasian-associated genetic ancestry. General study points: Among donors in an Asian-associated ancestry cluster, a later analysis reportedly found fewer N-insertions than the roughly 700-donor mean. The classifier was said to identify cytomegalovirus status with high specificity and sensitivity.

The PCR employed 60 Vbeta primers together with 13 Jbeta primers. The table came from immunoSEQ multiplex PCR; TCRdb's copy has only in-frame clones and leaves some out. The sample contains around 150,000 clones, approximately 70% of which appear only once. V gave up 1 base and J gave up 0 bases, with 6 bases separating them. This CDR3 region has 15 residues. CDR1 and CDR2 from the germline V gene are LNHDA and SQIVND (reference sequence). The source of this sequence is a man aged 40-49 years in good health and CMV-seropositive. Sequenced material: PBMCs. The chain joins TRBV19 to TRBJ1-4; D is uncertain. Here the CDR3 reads CASSIVASTNEKLFF. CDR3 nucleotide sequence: TGTGCCAGTAGTATAGTGGCCTCAACTAATGAAAAACTGTTTTTT.